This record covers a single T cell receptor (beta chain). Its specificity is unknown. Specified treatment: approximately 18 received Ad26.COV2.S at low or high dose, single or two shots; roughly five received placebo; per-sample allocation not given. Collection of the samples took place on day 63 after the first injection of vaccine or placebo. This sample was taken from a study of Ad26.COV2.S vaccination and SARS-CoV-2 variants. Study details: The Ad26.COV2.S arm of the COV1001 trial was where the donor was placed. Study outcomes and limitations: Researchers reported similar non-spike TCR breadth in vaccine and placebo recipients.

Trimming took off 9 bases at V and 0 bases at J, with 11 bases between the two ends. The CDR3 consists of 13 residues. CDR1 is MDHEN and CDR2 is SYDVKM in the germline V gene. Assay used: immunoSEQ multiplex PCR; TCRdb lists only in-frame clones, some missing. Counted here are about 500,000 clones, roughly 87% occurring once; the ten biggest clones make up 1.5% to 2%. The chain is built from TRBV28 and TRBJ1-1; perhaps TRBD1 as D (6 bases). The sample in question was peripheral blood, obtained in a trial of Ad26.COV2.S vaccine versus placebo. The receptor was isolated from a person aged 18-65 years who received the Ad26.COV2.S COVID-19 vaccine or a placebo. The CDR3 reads CASGQIMNTEAFF. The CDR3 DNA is TGTGCCAGTGGACAGATCATGAACACTGAAGCTTTCTTT.